A single sample gave rise to the 31 T cell receptor beta chains below, sequenced in a study of CD8 T cells in Susac syndrome. Random hexamers were used to reverse transcribe the RNA input (roughly 0.5 to 1 ug). From the immunoSEQ multiplex PCR reads, TCRdb called clonotypes with MiXCR, one entry per CDR3 protein. The sample lists about 120,000 distinct CDR3 sequences; under 96% were seen once. The sequencing sample was made of CD4+ T cells from PBMCs. These receptors were obtained from a human donor with Susac syndrome.

V and J are TRBV10-3 and TRBJ1-2, with 8 bases identical to TRBD1. CDR3 length: 12 residues. CDR1 ENHRY and CDR2 SYGVKD come from the germline V gene. Germline trimming cut 8 bases from V and 3 bases from J; bases unmatched to any gene: 2. CDR3 coding DNA: TGTGCCATCGAGACAGGGGACTATGGCTACACCTTC. Translation: CAIETGDYGYTF.

V is TRBV21-1 and J is TRBJ2-7; the D call TRBD1 from the table was never checked on the DNA. TRBV21-1 is described as a pseudogene. This CDR3 contains 18 residues. The CDR3 DNA sequence: TGTGCCAGCAGCAAAATGGGTTACGGGCCAGAGAGCTCCTACGAGCAGTACTTC. Translation gives CASSKMGYGPESSYEQYF.

The chain joins TRBV12-3 or TRBV12-4 to TRBJ1-2; unclear D gene. The CDR3 extends over 12 amino acids. V lost 5 bases and J lost 4, with 8 bases in between. DNA of the CDR3: TGTGCCAGCAGTCCGGCAGTCTATGGCTACACCTTC. Residues: CASSPAVYGYTF.

V usage is TRBV28 and J usage is TRBJ2-1, with TRBD2 matching 10 bases. The CDR3 is 15 residues long. J was trimmed by 4 bases and V by 6 bases; bases with no gene match: 6. Looked up from germline, CDR1 is MDHEN and CDR2 is SYDVKM. The CDR3: CASRLSGRTYNEQFF. CDR3 coding DNA: TGTGCCAGCAGGCTTAGCGGGAGGACTTACAATGAGCAGTTCTTC.

The gene calls are TRBV30 and TRBJ2-2; 14 nucleotides line up with TRBD2. J gave up 1 base and V 0 bases, and 7 bases lay outside the gene matches. Germline V lookup: CDR1 GTSNPN, CDR2 SVGIG (reference sequence). The CDR3 runs to 19 residues. CDR3 sequence reads: CAWSVPGTSGRWNTGELFF. DNA of the CDR3: TGTGCCTGGAGTGTACCCGGGACTAGCGGGAGATGGAACACCGGGGAGCTGTTTTTT.

The chain has TRBV29-1 and TRBJ1-2; 9 bases are a match to TRBD1. Trimming took 4 bases from V and 0 from J; bases not matched to a gene: 6. Germline V gene lookup returns CDR1 SQVTM and CDR2 ANQGSEA. The CDR3 loop spans 15 amino acids. DNA of the CDR3: TGCAGCGTTGGAGACAGGGGGTTAGCTAACTATGGCTACACCTTC. This encodes CSVGDRGLANYGYTF.

This sequence joins TRBV7-9 and TRBJ2-5, with D unclear. V was clipped by 3 bases and J by 0 bases, with 11 bases between them. CDR3 size: 15 residues. CDR1 is SEHNR and CDR2 is FQNEAQ in the germline V gene (reference sequence). The CDR3 DNA sequence: TGTGCCAGCAGCTTTATTCCAGTCCACCAAGAGACCCAGTACTTC. It encodes CASSFIPVHQETQYF.

The chain carries TRBV20-1 and TRBJ2-1; the match to TRBD2 covers 7 bases. This CDR3 spans 17 amino acids. V was clipped by 0 bases and J by 5 bases; unmatched bases: 13. The germline CDR1 and CDR2 sequences are DFQATT and SNEGSKA (reference sequence). The CDR3 nucleotides read TGCAGTGCTAGAGATCGGTTAACGGGAGGCTTCAACAATGAGCAGTTCTTC. It codes for CSARDRLTGGFNNEQFF.

Only a few counts were recorded for this clonotype. The chain employs TRBV7-2 and TRBJ2-3, with D tentatively TRBD2 (5 bases). The V end was cut by 1 base, the J end by 3 bases, with 8 bases between. This CDR3 has 14 residues. Germline CDR1 is SGHTA and CDR2 is FQGNSA. The CDR3 DNA reads as TGTGCCAGCAGCTTAGGTCGCGGGACAGATACGCAGTATTTT. Protein: CASSLGRGTDTQYF.

This clonotype appeared a few times. CDR3 residues: CATSRVGTGELFF. The DNA for the CDR3 is TGTGCCACCAGCAGAGTTGGGACCGGGGAGCTGTTTTTT. The chain carries TRBV15 and TRBJ2-2; D uncertain. Germline CDR1 is LNHNV and CDR2 is YYDKDF (reference sequence). V lost 1 base and J lost 5, with 5 bases in between. The CDR3 is 13 amino acids.

The chain links TRBV3-1 to TRBJ2-7, with 10 bases fitting TRBD1. Unmatched junction bases numbered 7, after V lost 2 bases and J lost 3 bases. Per germline, CDR1 LGHDT and CDR2 YNNKEL (reference sequence). CDR3 length equals 16 residues. This chain's CDR3 is CASSQSPGQGNYEQYF. The CDR3 bases are TGTGCCAGCAGCCAATCTCCGGGACAGGGGAACTACGAGCAGTACTTC.

The gene calls are TRBV20-1 and TRBJ2-3; 11 nucleotides line up with TRBD2. Germline lookup yields CDR1 DFQATT and CDR2 SNEGSKA (reference sequence). This CDR3 has 14 residues. After removal of 4 bases from V and 3 bases from J, the junction contained 3 bases not matched to a gene. The CDR3 spells CSATASGRTDTQYF. The CDR3 DNA follows: TGCAGTGCTACGGCTAGCGGGAGGACAGATACGCAGTATTTT.

Here the CDR3 DNA reads TGTGCCAGCAGCTTAAGGCTAGCGGGAGAGGGGACAGATACGCAGTATTTT. This sequence encodes CASSLRLAGEGTDTQYF. The V call is TRBV7-3, the J call TRBJ2-3, with 10 bases fitting TRBD2. The CDR3 runs to 17 residues. From germline, CDR1 is SGHTA and CDR2 FQGTGA. V lost 1 base, J lost 3 bases, and 7 bases stayed unmatched.

The CDR3 region has the DNA TGCAGCGTTTCTACGGTGAACACTGAAGCTTTCTTT. Its protein product is CSVSTVNTEAFF. This chain connects TRBV29-1 to TRBJ1-1; D is unclear. Germline CDR1 is SQVTM and CDR2 is ANQGSEA. V dropped 5 bases and J dropped 0 bases, with 7 bases sitting between them. This CDR3 has 12 residues.

The V gene is TRBV3-1, the J gene TRBJ2-7, with 13 nucleotides matching TRBD2. The J segment lost 4 bases and the V segment lost 4 bases, leaving 4 bases of the junction unmatched. Germline values: CDR1 LGHDT, CDR2 YNNKEL (reference sequence). CDR3 length equals 15 residues. The CDR3 region is CASSLGTSGAYEQYF. DNA of the CDR3: TGTGCCAGCAGCCTCGGGACTAGCGGGGCTTACGAGCAGTACTTC.

The chain joins TRBV27 to TRBJ2-1; the match to TRBD2 covers 8 bases. V was pared by 0 bases and J by 9 bases, with 7 bases of the junction left unmatched. Germline CDR1 MNHEY, CDR2 SMNVEV (reference sequence). CDR3 size: 15 residues. The CDR3 region is CASSLSRTSRGEQFF. The CDR3 DNA is TGTGCCAGCAGTTTATCCCGGACTAGCAGAGGTGAGCAGTTCTTC.

V gene TRBV20-1 combines with J gene TRBJ1-1; D may be TRBD1 (6 bases). This CDR3 has 13 residues. V lost 3 bases, J lost 4 bases, and 12 bases lay in between. Germline values: CDR1 DFQATT, CDR2 SNEGSKA (reference sequence). The CDR3 region has the DNA TGCAGTGCTAGTGAACAGGGCCCCACTGAAGCTTTCTTT. Translating it yields CSASEQGPTEAFF.

The V gene is TRBV29-1, the J gene TRBJ1-2; 8 bases align to TRBD1. V shed 7 bases, J shed 6 bases, and the junction held 4 bases outside the gene matches. The CDR3 is 11 residues long. Per the germline V gene, CDR1 is SQVTM and CDR2 is ANQGSEA. The CDR3 region is CSASQGDGYTF. The CDR3 DNA sequence: TGCAGCGCCTCACAGGGGGATGGCTACACCTTC. Looking up the rest from reference TRBV29-1 and TRBJ1-2 gives the full variable domain: SAVISQKPSRDICQRGTSLTIQCQVDSQVTMMFWYRQQPGQSLTLIATANQGSEATYESGFVIDKFPISRPNLTFSTLTVSNMSPEDSSIYLCSASQGDGYTFGSGTRLTVV.

V gene TRBV20-1 combines with J gene TRBJ2-5, with a weak D call TRBD2 (6 bases). This CDR3 spans 14 amino acids. Deletions cut 5 bases from V and 2 bases from J, with 15 bases between. Germline CDR1 DFQATT, CDR2 SNEGSKA (reference sequence). The CDR3 loop reads CSARRDPTQETQYF. The CDR3 DNA reads TGCAGTGCTCGGAGGGATCCCACTCAAGAGACCCAGTACTTC.

V usage is TRBV29-1 and J usage is TRBJ1-1, with D tentatively TRBD1 (5 bases). From germline, CDR1 is SQVTM and CDR2 ANQGSEA. The CDR3 sequence is 14 residues long. Trimming took 5 bases from V and 1 from J, leaving 14 bases between them. For the CDR3, the DNA is TGCAGCGTTAAATCAAGGGGTGAGAACACTGAAGCTTTCTTT. Amino acids: CSVKSRGENTEAFF. Variable domain in full (rest from reference TRBV29-1 and TRBJ1-1): SAVISQKPSRDICQRGTSLTIQCQVDSQVTMMFWYRQQPGQSLTLIATANQGSEATYESGFVIDKFPISRPNLTFSTLTVSNMSPEDSSIYLCSVKSRGENTEAFFGQGTRLTVV.

The chain uses TRBV9 and TRBJ2-1; D unresolved. Germline-derived CDR1 and CDR2 are SGDLS and YYNGEE. V was shortened by 0 bases and J by 0 bases, with 7 bases between the two germline ends. The CDR3 has 15 amino acids. For the CDR3, the DNA is TGTGCCAGCAGCGTAGACCCCAGCTCCTACAATGAGCAGTTCTTC. This encodes CASSVDPSSYNEQFF.

This chain links TRBV18 with TRBJ2-7; weak D call: TRBD2 (5 bases). Germline V gene lookup returns CDR1 KGHSH and CDR2 LQKENI. The ends were cut back, 3 bases at V and 2 bases at J, with 14 bases in the middle. CDR3 length equals 15 residues. The CDR3 DNA is TGTGCCAGCTCACCGCGGTGGGCGAGGGCCTACGAGCAGTACTTC. It encodes CASSPRWARAYEQYF. The full variable domain, with the rest looked up from reference TRBV18 and TRBJ2-7, is NAGVMQNPRHLVRRRGQEARLRCSPMKGHSHVYWYRQLPEEGLKFMVYLQKENIIDESGMPKERFSAEFPKEGPSILRIQQVVRGDSAAYFCASSPRWARAYEQYFGPGTRLTVT.

The chain recombines TRBV20-1 with TRBJ1-5; D call uncertain. The CDR3 length is 13 residues. V shed 6 bases and J shed 0 bases, with 9 bases lying between them. The germline gives CDR1 DFQATT, CDR2 SNEGSKA (reference sequence). CDR3 DNA: TGCAGTGCCTACAGTTTTAGCAATCAGCCCCAGCATTTT. Protein: CSAYSFSNQPQHF.

V gene TRBV3-1 combines with J gene TRBJ2-7; 11 bases align to TRBD2. Per the germline V gene, CDR1 is LGHDT and CDR2 is YNNKEL (reference sequence). After removal of 0 bases from V and 5 bases from J, the junction contained 15 bases not matched to a gene. The CDR3 sequence is 19 residues long. In DNA, the CDR3 is TGTGCCAGCAGCCAAGATTGGCCTAGCGGGAGGACCCAGAAAAACGAGCAGTACTTC. It encodes CASSQDWPSGRTQKNEQYF.

The chain carries TRBV18 and TRBJ1-5; perhaps TRBD1 as D (6 bases). Looked up from germline, CDR1 is KGHSH and CDR2 is LQKENI. The CDR3 extends over 13 amino acids. The ends were cut back, 5 bases at V and 7 bases at J, with 12 bases in the middle. In DNA form, the CDR3 reads TGTGCCAGCTCAACGGGGGCCGAGCAGCCCCAGCATTTT. Amino acids: CASSTGAEQPQHF. Full variable domain (outside the CDR3, taken from reference TRBV18 and TRBJ1-5): NAGVMQNPRHLVRRRGQEARLRCSPMKGHSHVYWYRQLPEEGLKFMVYLQKENIIDESGMPKERFSAEFPKEGPSILRIQQVVRGDSAAYFCASSTGAEQPQHFGDGTRLSIL.

The rearrangement uses TRBV20-1 and TRBJ2-2; 10 bases are a match to TRBD2. Trimming cost V 6 bases and J 5 bases; bases outside gene matches: 9. The germline V gene encodes CDR1 DFQATT and CDR2 SNEGSKA (reference sequence). This CDR3 has 15 amino acids. In DNA form, the CDR3 reads TGCAGTGCGAATCCTAGCGGGAGTGGGACCGGGGAGCTGTTTTTT. Protein: CSANPSGSGTGELFF.

This clonotype has more than one count but fewer than ten. The chain has TRBV5-1 and TRBJ2-7, with D unresolved. The CDR3 totals 11 residues. V was cut by 0 bases and J by 7 bases, with 5 bases left in between. The germline gives CDR1 SGHRS, CDR2 YFSETQ. The CDR3: CASSLEGEQYF. The CDR3 region has the DNA TGCGCCAGCAGCTTGGAAGGGGAGCAGTACTTC.

The chain links TRBV6-2 or TRBV6-3 to TRBJ1-5; no definite D call. Germline loops: CDR1 MNHEY, CDR2 SVGEGT. Trimming stripped 4 bases from V and 7 bases from J, with 17 bases between. The length of the CDR3 is 15 residues. CDR3 DNA sequence: TGTGCCAGCAGTTCCCAACCGGGTCTCTGGCAGCCCCAGCATTTT. Its protein product is CASSSQPGLWQPQHF.

V is TRBV29-1 and J is TRBJ2-1; no clear D. The V gene lost 4 bases and the J gene lost 4 bases, with 11 bases spanning the gap. Germline V gene data show CDR1 as SQVTM and CDR2 as ANQGSEA. The CDR3 sequence is 13 residues long. The CDR3 DNA reads TGCAGCGTTGCCTACAAAGGTTACAATGAGCAGTTCTTC. Its translation is CSVAYKGYNEQFF.

In its sample, this clonotype was seen once. This sequence joins TRBV28 and TRBJ1-1; 8 positions agree with TRBD1. Per the germline V gene, CDR1 is MDHEN and CDR2 is SYDVKM. After removal of 2 bases from V and 6 bases from J, the junction contained 5 bases not matched to a gene. The CDR3 contains 14 residues. The CDR3 spells CASSLDRGRAEAFF. CDR3 bases: TGTGCCAGCAGTTTAGACAGGGGTCGGGCTGAAGCTTTCTTT.

The gene calls are TRBV29-1 and TRBJ2-3; D is unresolved. The CDR3 has 12 residues. Germline loops: CDR1 SQVTM, CDR2 ANQGSEA. V shed 4 bases and J shed 0 bases, with 5 bases lying between them. This chain's CDR3 is CSVAPSTDTQYF. CDR3 in DNA: TGCAGCGTTGCACCGAGCACAGATACGCAGTATTTT.